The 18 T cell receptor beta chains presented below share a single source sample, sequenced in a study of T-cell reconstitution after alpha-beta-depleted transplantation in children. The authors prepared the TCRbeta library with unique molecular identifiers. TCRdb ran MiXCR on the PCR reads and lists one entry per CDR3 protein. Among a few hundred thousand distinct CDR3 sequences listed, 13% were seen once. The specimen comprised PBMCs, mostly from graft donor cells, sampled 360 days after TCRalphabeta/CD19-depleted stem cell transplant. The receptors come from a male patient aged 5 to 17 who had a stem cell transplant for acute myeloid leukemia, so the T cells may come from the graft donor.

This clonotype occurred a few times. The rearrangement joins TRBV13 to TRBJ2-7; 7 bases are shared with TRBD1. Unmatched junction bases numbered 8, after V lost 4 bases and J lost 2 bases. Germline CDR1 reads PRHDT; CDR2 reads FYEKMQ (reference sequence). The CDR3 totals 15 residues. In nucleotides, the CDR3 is TGTGCCAGCAGCTATGGGACAGTCAAAACCTACGAGCAGTACTTC. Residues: CASSYGTVKTYEQYF.

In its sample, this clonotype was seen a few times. The DNA of the CDR3 is TGTGCCTGGGGACAGGGGATGCCTGAAGCTTTCTTT. Translated: CAWGQGMPEAFF. The chain combines TRBV30 with TRBJ1-1; TRBD1 matches 9 bases. The V gene end was trimmed by 5 bases and the J gene end by 6 bases; junction bases not matched to a gene: 4. There are 12 residues in the CDR3. The V gene's germline CDR1 is GTSNPN and CDR2 SVGIG (reference sequence).

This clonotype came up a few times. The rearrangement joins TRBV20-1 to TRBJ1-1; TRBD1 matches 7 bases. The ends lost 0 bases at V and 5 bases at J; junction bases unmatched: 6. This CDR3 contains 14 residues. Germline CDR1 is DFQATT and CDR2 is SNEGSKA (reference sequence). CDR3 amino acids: CSARDDRVATEAFF. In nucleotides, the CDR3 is TGCAGTGCTAGAGACGACAGGGTGGCGACTGAAGCTTTCTTT.

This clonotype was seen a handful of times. CDR3 sequence reads: CASSFTTGAAGNTIYF. The DNA of the CDR3 is TGTGCCAGCAGTTTCACAACGGGGGCCGCGGGAAACACCATATATTTT. The genes are TRBV12-3 or TRBV12-4 and TRBJ1-3; TRBD1 is a possible D gene (6 bases). Trimming shortened V by 3 bases and J by 4 bases, and 16 bases separated the two germline ends. The CDR3 consists of 16 residues.

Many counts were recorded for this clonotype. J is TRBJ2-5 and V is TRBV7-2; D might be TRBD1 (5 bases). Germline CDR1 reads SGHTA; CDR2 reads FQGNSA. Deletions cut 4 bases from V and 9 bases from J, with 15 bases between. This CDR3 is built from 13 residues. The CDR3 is CASSYTRAEAQYF. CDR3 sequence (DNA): TGTGCCAGCAGCTACACCAGGGCCGAGGCCCAGTACTTC.

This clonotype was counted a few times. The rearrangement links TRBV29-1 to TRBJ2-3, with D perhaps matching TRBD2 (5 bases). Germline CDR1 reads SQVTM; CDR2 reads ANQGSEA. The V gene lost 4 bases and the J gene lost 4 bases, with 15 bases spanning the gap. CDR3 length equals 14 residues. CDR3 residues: CSVASGLGADTQYF. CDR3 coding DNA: TGCAGCGTTGCGAGCGGCCTTGGGGCAGATACGCAGTATTTT.

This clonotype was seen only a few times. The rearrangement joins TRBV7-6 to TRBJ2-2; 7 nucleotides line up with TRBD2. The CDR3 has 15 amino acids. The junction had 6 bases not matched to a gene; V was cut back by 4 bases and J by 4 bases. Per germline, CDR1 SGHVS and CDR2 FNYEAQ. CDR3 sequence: CASSSGLGITGELFF. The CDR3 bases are TGTGCCAGCAGCTCCGGACTAGGGATCACCGGGGAGCTGTTTTTT.

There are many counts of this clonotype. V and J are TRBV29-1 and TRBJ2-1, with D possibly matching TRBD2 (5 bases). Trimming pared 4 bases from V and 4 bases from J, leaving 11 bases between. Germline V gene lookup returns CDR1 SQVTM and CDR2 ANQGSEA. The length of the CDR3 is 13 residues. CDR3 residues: CSVVGEPYNEQFF. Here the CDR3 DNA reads TGCAGCGTTGTTGGGGAGCCGTACAATGAGCAGTTCTTC.

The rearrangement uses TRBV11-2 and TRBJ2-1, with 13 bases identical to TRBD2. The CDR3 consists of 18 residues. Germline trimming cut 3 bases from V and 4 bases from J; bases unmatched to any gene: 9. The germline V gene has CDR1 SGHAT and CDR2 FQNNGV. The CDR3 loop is CASSFETSGRPQYNEQFF. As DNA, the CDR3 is TGTGCCAGCAGCTTTGAGACTAGCGGGAGGCCGCAGTACAATGAGCAGTTCTTC.

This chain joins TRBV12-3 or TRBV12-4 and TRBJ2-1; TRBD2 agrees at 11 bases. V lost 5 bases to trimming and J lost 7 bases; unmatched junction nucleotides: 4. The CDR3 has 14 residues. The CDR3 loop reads CASSLSGRENEQFF. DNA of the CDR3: TGTGCCAGCAGTCTTAGCGGGAGGGAGAATGAGCAGTTCTTC.

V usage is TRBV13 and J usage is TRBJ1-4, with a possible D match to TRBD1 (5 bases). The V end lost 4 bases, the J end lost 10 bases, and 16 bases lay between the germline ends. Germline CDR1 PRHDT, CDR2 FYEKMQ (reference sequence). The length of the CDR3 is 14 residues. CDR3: CASSSSRDGGKLFF. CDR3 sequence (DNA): TGTGCCAGCAGCTCTTCCCGGGATGGGGGAAAACTGTTTTTT.

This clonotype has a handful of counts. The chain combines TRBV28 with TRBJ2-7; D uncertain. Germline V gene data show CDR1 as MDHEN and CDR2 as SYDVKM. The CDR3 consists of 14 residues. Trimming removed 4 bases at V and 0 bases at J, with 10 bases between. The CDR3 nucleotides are TGTGCCAGCAGTTATGAACAGCGCTCCTACGAGCAGTACTTC. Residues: CASSYEQRSYEQYF.

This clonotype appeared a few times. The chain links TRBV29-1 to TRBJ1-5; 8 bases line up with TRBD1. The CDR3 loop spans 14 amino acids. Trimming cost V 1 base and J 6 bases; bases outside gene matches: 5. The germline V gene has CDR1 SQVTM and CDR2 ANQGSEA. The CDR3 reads CSVEGQGKRQPQHF. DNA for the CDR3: TGCAGCGTTGAAGGACAGGGGAAGCGTCAGCCCCAGCATTTT.

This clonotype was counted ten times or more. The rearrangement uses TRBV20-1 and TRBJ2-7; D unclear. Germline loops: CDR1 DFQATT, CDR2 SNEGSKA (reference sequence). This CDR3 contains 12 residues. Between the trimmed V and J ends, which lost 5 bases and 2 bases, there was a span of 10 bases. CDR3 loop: CSARRLTYEQYF. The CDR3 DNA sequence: TGCAGTGCTCGCAGGTTAACCTACGAGCAGTACTTC.

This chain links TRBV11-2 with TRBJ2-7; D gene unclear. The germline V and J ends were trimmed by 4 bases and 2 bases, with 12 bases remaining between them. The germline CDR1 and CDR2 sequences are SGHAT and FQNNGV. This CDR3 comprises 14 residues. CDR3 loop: CASSSGPVTYEQYF. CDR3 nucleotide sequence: TGTGCCAGCAGCTCCGGGCCGGTCACCTACGAGCAGTACTTC.

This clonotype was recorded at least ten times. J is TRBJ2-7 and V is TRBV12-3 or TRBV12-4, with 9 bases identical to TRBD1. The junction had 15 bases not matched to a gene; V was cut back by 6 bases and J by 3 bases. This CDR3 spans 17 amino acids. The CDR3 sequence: CASSNTLGQGSFYEQYF. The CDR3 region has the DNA TGTGCCAGCAGCAACACCCTCGGACAGGGGTCATTCTACGAGCAGTACTTC.

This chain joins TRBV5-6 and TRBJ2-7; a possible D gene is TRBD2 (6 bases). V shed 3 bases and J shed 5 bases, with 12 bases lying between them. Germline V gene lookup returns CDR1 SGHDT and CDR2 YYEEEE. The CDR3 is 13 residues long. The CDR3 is CASSSGGYDEQYF. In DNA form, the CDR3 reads TGTGCCAGCAGCTCCGGGGGTTACGACGAGCAGTACTTC.

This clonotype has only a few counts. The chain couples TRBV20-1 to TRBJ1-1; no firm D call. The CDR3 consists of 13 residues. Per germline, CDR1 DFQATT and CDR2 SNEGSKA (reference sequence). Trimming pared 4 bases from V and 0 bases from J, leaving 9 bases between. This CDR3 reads CSAMGKVNTEAFF. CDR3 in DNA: TGCAGTGCTATGGGTAAGGTGAACACTGAAGCTTTCTTT.